The T cell receptor (beta chain) described here comes from a study of response to subunit inactivated influenza vaccine (dated by TCRdb to between 2018 and 2020). Regarding the study in general: Deep quantitative T cell receptor repertoire profiling was used in the study to track responses to a trivalent subunit inactivated influenza vaccine. Findings and caveats that apply to the study as a whole: The authors suggested that each seasonal influenza vaccination may recruit only a limited number of new T cells.

Trimming costs V 4 bases and J 2 bases, and their ends lie 11 bases apart. Including the terminal cysteine and phenylalanine, the CDR3 comprises 14 residues. The retained sequence is limited to the CDR3, 42 bases, with the frame set at the first base. The germline V gene gives CDR1 as KGHSH and CDR2 as LQKENI. The method was RT-PCR. TCRdb names Illumina HiSeq 2500 as the instrument used. Using fastp at Q25 and MiXCR, TCRdb reprocessed the public reads and kept productive beta chains. When rows share a CDR3 protein, they turn into one entry using the most common DNA and genes. The sample table lists about 240,000 distinct CDR3 sequences, 9% to 15% of them with a count of one. More than 7% of the sample is in the top ten clones. As to this clonotype: Its antigen is unknown. No base-level quality is on record; no much larger clone is a single base apart.

Sequencing used non-naive T cells sorted from PBMCs, obtained around two weeks before vaccination. Read against the paper, the sample's cell subset or site label means: memory T cell fraction. The TCR sequence derives from a man aged 45-65 years who received an inactivated influenza vaccine. Donor details come from another sample of the same person, matched by shared clones. The chain is made from TRBV18 and TRBJ1-1, with a weak D call of TRBD1 (6 bases match). The CDR3 in this case is CASSLAGANTEAFF. The DNA is as follows: TGTGCCAGCTCACTGGCAGGGGCCAACACTGAAGCTTTCTTT.